These 10 T cell receptor beta chains originate from one sample sequenced in a study of human T cells and chemical hapten exposure listed by TCRdb under 2021. Libraries were prepared through RACE. Sequencing instrument: NextSeq 500. TCRdb reprocessed the public reads (quality trimming at Q25 with fastp, clone calling with MiXCR) and kept in-frame beta chains. Identical CDR3 proteins give one entry, which carries the most common genes and DNA. This sample comprises some 340,000 distinct CDR3 sequences, about 7% of them detected only once. Around 8.2% of the sample belongs to the ten largest clones. Reading the label with the study, this specimen's time point is: patch test 1, 2 weeks after DPC sensitization. The treatment or condition label, as the study defines it: therapeutic diphenylcyclopropenone sensitization with weekly scalp DPC. Sequenced material: whole blood, taken in connection with sensitization to the hapten diphenylcyclopropenone (DPC). The receptors were sampled from a woman in her late teens or twenties with alopecia areata. Some clones in this sample may be carry-over from other donors' samples.

A few counts support this clonotype. The chain carries TRBV10-3 and TRBJ2-3; 15 bases align to TRBD2. V was pared by 5 bases and J by 4 bases, with 10 bases of the junction left unmatched. This CDR3 contains 18 residues. The germline gives CDR1 ENHRY, CDR2 SYGVKD. CDR3 nucleotides: TGTGCCATCAGTAAATGGACTAGCGGGGGGGCCAGGGCAGATACGCAGTATTTT. As protein: CAISKWTSGGARADTQYF.

The V call is TRBV27, the J call TRBJ1-5; unclear D gene. The germline V and J ends were trimmed by 2 bases and 9 bases, with 11 bases remaining between them. In germline, CDR1 is MNHEY, CDR2 SMNVEV (reference sequence). This CDR3 region has 13 residues. CDR3 sequence reads: CASSLRVSGPQHF. CDR3 DNA: TGTGCCAGCAGTTTAAGGGTCTCAGGGCCCCAGCATTTT.

This clonotype was counted many times. The chain combines TRBV12-3 or TRBV12-4 with TRBJ1-6; D call uncertain. Trimming left V 3 bases short and J 7 bases short, with 13 bases between. The CDR3 spans 15 residues. The CDR3 loop reads CASSFSVGANSPLHF. CDR3 bases: TGTGCCAGCAGTTTTTCGGTGGGTGCCAATTCACCCCTCCACTTT.

This clonotype was counted many times. The V gene is TRBV29-1, the J gene TRBJ2-3; 11 nucleotides align to TRBD2. The V gene end was trimmed by 8 bases and the J gene end by 3 bases; junction bases not matched to a gene: 1. CDR1 is SQVTM, CDR2 ANQGSEA, per germline. The length of the CDR3 is 12 residues. CDR3 bases: TGCAGCTCTAGCGGGGGGACAGATACGCAGTATTTT. It translates to CSSSGGTDTQYF.

This clonotype was observed at least ten times. The chain is built from TRBV2 and TRBJ2-5; no clear D. The germline V gene has CDR1 SNHLY and CDR2 FYNNEI. The CDR3 sequence is 12 residues long. V was clipped by 4 bases and J by 1 base, with 4 bases between them. CDR3 amino acids: CASSATQETQYF. The CDR3, as DNA: TGTGCCAGCAGTGCCACCCAAGAGACCCAGTACTTC.

This chain uses TRBV7-2 with TRBJ1-5; the match to TRBD1 covers 7 bases. With 5 bases clipped from V and 0 bases from J, the junction kept 4 bases outside the gene matches. The CDR3 covers 15 residues. Germline V CDR1 and CDR2: SGHTA, FQGNSA. CDR3 protein: CASSVQGVSNQPQHF. The CDR3 coding sequence is TGTGCCAGCAGCGTCCAGGGGGTTAGCAATCAGCCCCAGCATTTT. The whole variable domain, remainder taken from reference TRBV7-2 and TRBJ1-5, is GAGVSQSPSNKVTEKGKDVELRCDPISGHTALYWYRQSLGQGLEFLIYFQGNSAPDKSGLPSDRFSAERTGGSVSTLTIQRTQQEDSAVYLCASSVQGVSNQPQHFGDGTRLSIL.

The genes are TRBV7-2 and TRBJ1-5; D call uncertain. The CDR3 length is 16 residues. V shed 2 bases and J shed 2 bases, with 13 bases lying between them. CDR1 is SGHTA, CDR2 FQGNSA, per germline. For the CDR3, the DNA is TGTGCCAGCAGCTTAACCGTGGCACGCGGCAATCAGCCCCAGCATTTT. It codes for CASSLTVARGNQPQHF.

This clonotype has more than one count but fewer than ten. The rearrangement uses TRBV27 and TRBJ2-3; D is perhaps TRBD1 (5 bases). Germline CDR1 reads MNHEY; CDR2 reads SMNVEV (reference sequence). The V and J ends lost 5 bases and 1 base respectively, with 13 bases between them. The CDR3 runs 15 residues. CDR3 DNA: TGTGCCAGCAGTGAGCAGGGATTCGGCACAGATACGCAGTATTTT. Its translation is CASSEQGFGTDTQYF.

This clonotype was observed a handful of times. The V and J genes are TRBV15 and TRBJ1-1; the match to TRBD1 covers 7 bases. Per the germline V gene, CDR1 is LNHNV and CDR2 is YYDKDF (reference sequence). V dropped 5 bases and J dropped 5; count of bases not matched to a gene: 8. This CDR3 is 14 amino acids long. CDR3 sequence reads: CATSPRDRETEAFF. CDR3 coding DNA: TGTGCCACCAGCCCTCGGGACAGAGAGACTGAAGCTTTCTTT. Variable domain in full (rest from reference TRBV15 and TRBJ1-1): DAMVIQNPRYQVTQFGKPVTLSCSQTLNHNVMYWYQQKSSQAPKLLFHYYDKDFNNEADTPDNFQSRRPNTSFCFLDIRSPGLGDTAMYLCATSPRDRETEAFFGQGTRLTVV.

This clonotype has more than one count but fewer than ten. The chain joins TRBV4-3 to TRBJ1-2; no definite D call. The CDR3 is 13 residues long. The ends were cut back, 1 base at V and 8 bases at J, with 11 bases in the middle. Germline V gives CDR1 LGHNA, CDR2 YSLEER. The CDR3 nucleotides are TGCGCCAGCAGCCAAGCCTCGACCAGAGGCTACACCTTC. This codes for CASSQASTRGYTF.